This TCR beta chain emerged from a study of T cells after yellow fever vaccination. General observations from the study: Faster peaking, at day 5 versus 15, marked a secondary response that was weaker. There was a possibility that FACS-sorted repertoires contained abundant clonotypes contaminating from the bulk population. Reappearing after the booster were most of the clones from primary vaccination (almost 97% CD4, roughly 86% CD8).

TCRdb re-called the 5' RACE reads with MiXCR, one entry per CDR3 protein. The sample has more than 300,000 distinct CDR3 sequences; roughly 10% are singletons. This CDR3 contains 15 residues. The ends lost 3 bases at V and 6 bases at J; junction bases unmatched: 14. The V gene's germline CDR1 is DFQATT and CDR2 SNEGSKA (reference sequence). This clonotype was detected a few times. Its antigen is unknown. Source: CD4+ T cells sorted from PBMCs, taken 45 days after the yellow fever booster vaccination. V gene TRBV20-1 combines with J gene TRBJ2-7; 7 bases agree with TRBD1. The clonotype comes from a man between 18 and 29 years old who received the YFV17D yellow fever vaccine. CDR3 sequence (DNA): TGCAGTGCTAGTGTTGTAGGGGGCTCTCTATCCGAGCAGTACTTC. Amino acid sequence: CSASVVGGSLSEQYF.